Presented here are 14 T cell receptor beta chains from one specimen sequenced in a study of CD8+CD57+ T cells in acquired aplastic anemia. Genomic DNA served as template for TCR beta VDJ and CDR3 profiling. TCRdb ran MiXCR on the reads and lists one entry per CDR3 protein. The sample has a few hundred thousand distinct CDR3 sequences, approximately 60% seen once. Sequencing was carried out using sorted CD4+, CD8+, or CD8+CD57+ T cells (not recorded which) from PBMCs. These receptors were obtained from a human donor in good health.

This chain links TRBV12-3 or TRBV12-4 with TRBJ1-1, with 7 bases aligning to TRBD1. This CDR3 is 13 amino acids long. V was pared by 4 bases and J by 11 bases, with 10 bases of the junction left unmatched. The CDR3 reads CASSSTGITKAFF. Written as DNA, the CDR3 is TGTGCCAGCAGTTCGACAGGGATTACCAAGGCTTTCTTT.

This clonotype was seen a few times. This sequence joins TRBV20-1 and TRBJ2-7; 8 positions match TRBD1. J lost 4 bases, V lost 1 base, and 6 bases had no gene match. Germline V gene sequence: CDR1 DFQATT, CDR2 SNEGSKA (reference sequence). This CDR3 has 14 amino acids. The CDR3 bases are TGCAGTGCTAGAGTCGCAGGGGGCAAGTACGAGCAGTACTTC. Its translation: CSARVAGGKYEQYF.

This chain connects TRBV5-1 to TRBJ2-5; D possibly uses TRBD1 or TRBD2 (6 bases each). CDR3 size: 16 residues. Germline CDR1 is SGHRS and CDR2 is YFSETQ. The V end was cut by 4 bases, the J end by 0 bases, with 16 bases between. As DNA, the CDR3 is TGCGCCAGCAGCCAAGAGGGGGGCGGGGACCAAGAGACCCAGTACTTC. Amino acid sequence: CASSQEGGGDQETQYF.

The genes are TRBV4-1 and TRBJ2-2; tentatively, D is TRBD1 (7 bases). Germline CDR1 and CDR2: MGHRA and YSYEKL. The CDR3 has 15 residues. Trimming removed 2 bases at V and 5 bases at J, with 12 bases between. CDR3 sequence (DNA): TGCGCCAGCAGCCAATGGACAGGAGGGACCGGGGAGCTGTTTTTT. It codes for CASSQWTGGTGELFF.

This clonotype is a singleton in its sample. The chain carries TRBV2 and TRBJ2-7; 8 positions agree with TRBD1. V was pared by 7 bases and J by 0 bases, with 5 bases of the junction left unmatched. Germline CDR1 is SNHLY and CDR2 is FYNNEI. The CDR3 sequence is 14 residues long. DNA of the CDR3: TGTGCCAGCAAACAGGGGGAGGTCTCCTACGAGCAGTACTTC. This codes for CASKQGEVSYEQYF. The entire variable domain, with the rest obtained from reference TRBV2 and TRBJ2-7, is as follows: EPEVTQTPSHQVTQMGQEVILRCVPISNHLYFYWYRQILGQKVEFLVSFYNNEISEKSEIFDDQFSVERPDGSNFTLKIRSTKLEDSAMYFCASKQGEVSYEQYFGPGTRLTVT.

The sample holds a few counts of this clonotype. The chain recombines TRBV29-1 with TRBJ2-7, with D maybe TRBD1 (7 bases). The germline CDR1 and CDR2 sequences are SQVTM and ANQGSEA. The CDR3 runs to 12 residues. Trimming removed 6 bases at V and 2 bases at J, with 11 bases between. This CDR3 reads CSVEGAPYEQYF. The CDR3 DNA sequence: TGCAGCGTGGAGGGGGCCCCCTACGAGCAGTACTTC.

The chain links TRBV2 to TRBJ1-2, with TRBD1 as a possible D gene (6 bases). With 6 bases removed from V and 3 bases from J, the gap between germline ends came to 20 bases. Germline V gene lookup returns CDR1 SNHLY and CDR2 FYNNEI. The CDR3 consists of 16 residues. The CDR3 region has the DNA TGTGCCAGCAGCACACCCCCGGGAGGGGGTGACTATGGCTACACCTTC. It is translated as CASSTPPGGGDYGYTF.

This clonotype was picked up many times. This chain uses TRBV20-1 with TRBJ2-1; D call uncertain. The CDR3 totals 12 residues. Germline V gene lookup returns CDR1 DFQATT and CDR2 SNEGSKA (reference sequence). V was pared by 2 bases and J by 8 bases, with 10 bases between. CDR3 sequence (DNA): TGCAGTGCTAGACCCGTTCTGGATGAGCAGTTCTTC. The encoded protein is CSARPVLDEQFF.

This clonotype showed up just once. Here the CDR3 DNA reads TGTGCCTGGCTCCACAATGAGCAGTTCTTC. Amino acid sequence: CAWLHNEQFF. This rearrangement joins TRBV7-9 to TRBJ2-1, with D hard to call. Germline CDR1 is SEHNR and CDR2 is FQNEAQ (reference sequence). The length of the CDR3 is 10 residues. With 11 bases removed from V and 5 bases from J, the gap between germline ends came to 7 bases.

This clonotype has only a few counts. The chain carries TRBV2 and TRBJ2-7; possibly TRBD1 for D (6 bases). Germline-derived CDR1 and CDR2 are SNHLY and FYNNEI. This CDR3 has 15 amino acids. V was clipped by 4 bases and J by 1 base, with 14 bases between them. CDR3 coding DNA: TGTGCCAGCAGTGTTGGCAGGGGCACTTCCTACGAGCAGTACTTC. This encodes CASSVGRGTSYEQYF.

The chain employs TRBV7-9 and TRBJ2-3; unclear D gene. CDR1 is SEHNR, CDR2 FQNEAQ, per germline (reference sequence). Between the trimmed V and J ends, which lost 5 bases and 4 bases, there was a span of 4 bases. There are 11 residues in the CDR3. The CDR3 is CASSGSDTQYF. CDR3 bases: TGTGCCAGCAGCGGATCAGATACGCAGTATTTT. The whole variable domain, remainder taken from reference TRBV7-9 and TRBJ2-3, is DTGVSQNPRHKITKRGQNVTFRCDPISEHNRLYWYRQTLGQGPEFLTYFQNEAQLEKSRLLSDRFSAERPKGSFSTLEIQRTEQGDSAMYLCASSGSDTQYFGPGTRLTVL.

Many counts were recorded for this clonotype. The chain combines TRBV27 with TRBJ2-7; D unclear. Germline assignment: CDR1 MNHEY and CDR2 SMNVEV (reference sequence). Between the trimmed V and J ends, which lost 5 bases and 0 bases, there was a span of 8 bases. The CDR3 extends over 13 amino acids. CDR3 DNA sequence: TGTGCCAGCAGTCCCAGGAGCTCCTACGAGCAGTACTTC. It yields the protein CASSPRSSYEQYF.

J is TRBJ2-3 and V is TRBV11-3; 7 bases match TRBD1. With 3 bases clipped from V and 2 bases from J, the junction kept 5 bases outside the gene matches. Per germline, CDR1 SGHNT and CDR2 YENEEA. The CDR3 loop spans 15 amino acids. CDR3 nucleotides: TGTGCCAGCAGCTTCGGACAGGCTTACACAGATACGCAGTATTTT. It encodes CASSFGQAYTDTQYF. The full variable domain, in which reference TRBV11-3 and TRBJ2-3 provide the parts outside the CDR3, is EAGVVQSPRYKIIEKKQPVAFWCNPISGHNTLYWYLQNLGQGPELLIRYENEEAVDDSQLPKDRFSAERLKGVDSTLKIQPAELGDSAVYLCASSFGQAYTDTQYFGPGTRLTVL.

This sequence joins TRBV12-3 or TRBV12-4 and TRBJ1-1; D gene unclear. Trimming cost V 6 bases and J 0 bases, with 11 bases left between them. CDR3 length: 14 amino acids. The CDR3 DNA is TGTGCCAGCAGGGACGGGCCAATGAACACTGAAGCTTTCTTT. This sequence encodes CASRDGPMNTEAFF.